Listed below are T cell receptor beta chains from one sample, sequenced in a study of T cell responses to AZD1222 COVID-19 vaccine. Repertoires were generated with immunoSEQ multiplex PCR, while TCRdb's copy carries only in-frame clones and drops some. The sample carries 120,000 or so clones, approximately 92% recorded once. Specimen: peripheral blood, collected 28 days after the second AZD1222 dose. All receptors come from an adult who received the AZD1222 COVID-19 vaccine. CDR3s include the opening cysteine and the closing phenylalanine or tryptophan. The D gene is left open where the match is weak. Size is stated for part of the rows, as once, few or many counts, or as a class when the clone is expanded.

>TRBV19|-|TRBJ1-1|TRBD1
CATGTGVYTEAFF
TGTGCCACCGGGACAGGGGTGTACACTGAAGCTTTCTTT
>TRBV5-6|-|TRBJ2-5|-
CASSFGVIAQETQYF
TGTGCCAGCAGCTTCGGTGTCATCGCCCAAGAGACCCAGTACTTC
>TRBV28|-|TRBJ2-5|TRBD1
CASSLWGTGEETQYF
TGTGCCAGCAGTTTATGGGGTACAGGGGAGGAGACCCAGTACTTC
>TRBV18|-|TRBJ1-4|-
CASSPPSGPNEKLFF
TGTGCCAGCTCACCACCATCGGGGCCTAATGAAAAACTGTTTTTT
>TRBV7-9|-|TRBJ1-2|-
CASSLGSWTDRYGYTF
TGTGCCAGCAGCTTAGGATCGTGGACAGATCGGTATGGCTACACCTTC
>TRBV15|-|TRBJ2-1|-
CATSRPFRGDYNEQFF
TGTGCCACCAGCAGACCCTTTAGGGGAGACTACAATGAGCAGTTCTTC
>TRBV7-9|-|TRBJ1-2|TRBD1
CASSPLPGGSDYGYTF
TGTGCCAGCAGTCCCTTACCAGGGGGCAGCGACTATGGCTACACCTTC
>TRBV12-3/TRBV12-4|-|TRBJ1-4|-
CASSRTNEKLFF
TGTGCCAGCAGCAGGACTAATGAAAAACTGTTTTTT
>TRBV27|-|TRBJ2-7|-
CASSPLTSLSSYEQYF
TGTGCCAGCAGTCCGTTAACTAGCCTGAGCTCCTACGAGCAGTACTTC
>TRBV28|-|TRBJ1-1|-
CASSFFLVGLNTEAFF
TGTGCCAGCAGTTTTTTCTTGGTAGGATTGAACACTGAAGCTTTCTTT
>TRBV28|-|TRBJ1-4|-
CASSFWGALGEKLFF
TGTGCCAGCAGTTTCTGGGGGGCGCTGGGTGAAAAACTGTTTTTT
>TRBV6-5|-|TRBJ1-2|TRBD1
CASSWTGEVNYGYTF
TGTGCCAGCAGTTGGACAGGGGAGGTGAACTATGGCTACACCTTC
>TRBV6-5|-|TRBJ1-1|-
CASSNMGGNTEAFF
TGTGCCAGCAGTAACATGGGGGGGAACACTGAAGCTTTCTTT
>TRBV6-2/TRBV6-3|-|TRBJ1-5|-
CASSFLEEERGKYSNQPQHF
TGTGCCAGCAGTTTCCTCGAAGAGGAAAGGGGAAAATATAGCAATCAGCCCCAGCATTTT
>TRBV5-4|-|TRBJ1-2|-
CASSLAASYGYTF
TGTGCCAGCAGCTTGGCAGCTTCATATGGCTACACCTTC
>TRBV28|once|TRBJ1-2|-
CASSFLGNYGYTF
TGTGCCAGCAGTTTCCTCGGTAACTATGGCTACACCTTC
>TRBV5-1|-|TRBJ2-1|TRBD2
CASSLGSGTHSYNEQFF
TGCGCCAGCAGCTTGGGGAGCGGGACCCACTCCTACAATGAGCAGTTCTTC
>TRBV2|-|TRBJ1-1|-
CATGQNGADTEAFF
TGTGCCACCGGTCAGAACGGGGCTGACACTGAAGCTTTCTTT
>TRBV21-1|once|TRBJ2-1|-
CASSSQGLGEQFF
TGTGCCAGCAGCTCCCAAGGTCTTGGTGAGCAGTTCTTC
>TRBV5-1|once|TRBJ2-7|TRBD1
CASSQTGILHEQYF
TGCGCCAGCAGCCAGACAGGGATCCTCCACGAGCAGTACTTC
>TRBV15|-|TRBJ2-7|TRBD1
CATSSYGRDRFYEQYF
TGTGCCACCAGCAGCTACGGCCGGGACAGATTTTACGAGCAGTACTTC
>TRBV4-1|-|TRBJ2-7|-
CASSQDITGARYF
TGCGCCAGCAGCCAAGATATCACCGGAGCACGGTACTTC
>TRBV28|-|TRBJ2-7|-
CASSETGPYEQYF
TGTGCCAGCAGTGAGACTGGTCCCTACGAGCAGTACTTC
>TRBV18|-|TRBJ1-1|-
CASSPDGFPTQGAEAFF
TGTGCCAGCTCCCCGGATGGGTTCCCTACCCAAGGCGCTGAAGCTTTCTTT
>TRBV6-1|-|TRBJ1-5|-
CASSEADVVMEPQHF
TGTGCCAGCAGTGAAGCGGACGTAGTAATGGAGCCCCAGCATTTT
>TRBV5-4|-|TRBJ1-4|TRBD1
CASSSNRGREKLFF
TGTGCCAGCAGCTCGAACAGGGGGCGGGAAAAACTGTTTTTT
>TRBV15|-|TRBJ1-2|TRBD1
CATSRDLGRGDIYGYTF
TGTGCCACCAGCAGAGATCTAGGCAGGGGGGACATCTATGGCTACACCTTC
>TRBV20-1|-|TRBJ2-1|TRBD1
CSASIFQGAYNEQFF
TGCAGTGCTAGTATTTTCCAGGGGGCCTACAATGAGCAGTTCTTC
>TRBV2|-|TRBJ2-5|TRBD2
CASSGLAGNQETQYF
TGTGCCAGCAGTGGGCTAGCGGGCAACCAAGAGACCCAGTACTTC
>TRBV15|-|TRBJ1-1|-
CATSRDSAGAEAFF
TGTGCCACCAGCAGAGATTCAGCGGGTGCTGAAGCTTTCTTT
>TRBV6-5|-|TRBJ2-2|-
CASSQYRATGELFF
TGTGCCAGCAGCCAATACAGGGCCACCGGGGAGCTGTTTTTT
>TRBV4-1|-|TRBJ1-3|TRBD1
CASSQTGTGDTIYF
TGCGCCAGCAGCCAAACCGGGACAGGGGACACCATATATTTT
>TRBV18|-|TRBJ1-3|TRBD1
CASSPTGAGNTIYF
TGTGCCAGCTCACCGACAGGGGCAGGAAACACCATATATTTT
>TRBV4-1|-|TRBJ2-4|TRBD1
CASSHNGQGLAKNIQYF
TGCGCCAGCAGCCATAACGGACAGGGATTAGCCAAAAACATTCAGTACTTC
>TRBV4-2|-|TRBJ1-1|-
CASSQSGVTEAFF
TGTGCCAGCAGCCAATCAGGGGTCACTGAAGCTTTCTTT
>TRBV6-5|-|TRBJ1-2|TRBD1
CASSYSMGQGYGYTF
TGTGCCAGCAGTTACAGTATGGGACAGGGATATGGCTACACCTTC
>TRBV5-1|-|TRBJ1-1|-
CASSYGGSENTEAFF
TGCGCCAGCAGCTATGGAGGCAGCGAGAACACTGAAGCTTTCTTT
>TRBV24-1|-|TRBJ2-2|-
CATQEARNTGELFF
TGTGCCACCCAAGAGGCGCGGAACACCGGGGAGCTGTTTTTT
>TRBV5-1|-|TRBJ1-3|-
CASSSLGGRGQSGNTIYF
TGCGCCAGCAGCTCCCTGGGAGGGCGTGGACAGTCGGGAAACACCATATATTTT
>TRBV2|-|TRBJ2-7|TRBD1
CASRRSRDSVLEQYF
TGTGCCAGCAGGAGATCCCGGGACAGTGTTCTGGAGCAGTACTTC
>TRBV19|-|TRBJ1-4|-
CASSIGGTNEKLFF
TGTGCCAGTAGTATAGGCGGGACTAATGAAAAACTGTTTTTT
>TRBV4-1|-|TRBJ1-2|-
CASSQGLGADGYTF
TGCGCCAGCAGCCAAGGATTGGGGGCCGATGGCTACACCTTC
>TRBV13|-|TRBJ1-1|TRBD1
CASSNSPSRTGGTEAFF
TGTGCCAGCAGCAACTCACCTTCCCGGACAGGTGGGACTGAAGCTTTCTTT
>TRBV11-3|once|TRBJ1-3|-
CASSLAKIAGNTIYF
TGTGCCAGCAGCCTCGCGAAAATCGCTGGAAACACCATATATTTT
>TRBV3-1/TRBV3-2|once|TRBJ1-1|-
CASSQDHWDKNAFF
TGTGCCAGCAGCCAAGATCATTGGGACAAGAACGCTTTCTTT